This T cell receptor beta chain was captured in a study of T cell responses to AZD1222 COVID-19 vaccine. Study findings and constraints: Sampled repertoires all dated from after the peak T cell response. Most donors were white British, females outnumbered males, and clonal diversity was possibly underestimated. Along spike, vaccine-associated CD4 TCRs were found throughout, with dominance at 160-218 and 743-854. Just a handful of AZD1222 recipients were seropositive at baseline.

Germline CDR1 and CDR2: SGDLS and YYNGEE. CDR3 size: 18 residues. Deletions cut 0 bases from V and 0 bases from J, with 19 bases between. Data came from immunoSEQ multiplex PCR; TCRdb stores just in-frame clones and leaves some out. The sample contains 96,000 or so clones, approximately 90% of which appear only once. In regard to this clone: The antigen is undetermined.

This sample comprised peripheral blood, obtained on day 0 of AZD1222 vaccination. This receptor was identified in an adult in good health. The chain employs TRBV9 and TRBJ2-7, with TRBD1 as a possible D gene (7 bases). As DNA, the CDR3 is TGTGCCAGCAGCGTAGCTCCTAGCAGGGGGGTACTCTCCTACGAGCAGTACTTC. Protein: CASSVAPSRGVLSYEQYF.